This entry lists 5 T cell receptor beta chains sequenced from one sample in a study of CXCR3-negative and CXCR3-positive naive CD8 T cells. Study-wide results and limits: More hydrophobic TRB CDR3s occurred in CXCR3-positive than in CXCR3-negative naive cells.

These TCRs' antigens remain unknown. Each TRB cDNA library was prepared by 5' RACE (with UMI labels). TCRdb reprocessed the 5' RACE reads and stores each CDR3 protein as one record, lacking DNA. The sample's table shows approximately 100,000 distinct CDR3 sequences. The sample taken for sequencing was naive CXCR3+ CD8+ T cells from blood. The subset here: CD45RO-CCR7+CD27+CD95- naive CD8+ T cells expressing CXCR3 (TNR3+). All receptors derive from a human donor in good health. Some clones in this sample may be carry-over from other donors' samples.

This chain uses TRBV6-2 or TRBV6-3 with TRBJ2-7; lacking DNA, the TRBD1 call made by TCRdb goes unchecked. The V gene's germline CDR1 is MNHEY and CDR2 SVGEGT. The CDR3 spans 16 residues. CDR3 in amino acids: CASYSDMVAGTYEQYF.

This rearrangement joins TRBV14 to TRBJ2-3. Per the germline V gene, CDR1 is SGHDN and CDR2 is FVKESK. This CDR3 has 16 amino acids. This CDR3 is CASSQELAWDTDTQYF. Variable domain in full (rest from reference TRBV14 and TRBJ2-3): EAGVTQFPSHSVIEKGQTVTLRCDPISGHDNLYWYRRVMGKEIKFLLHFVKESKQDESGMPNNRFLAERTGGTYSTLKVQPAELEDSGVYFCASSQELAWDTDTQYFGPGTRLTVL.

The genes are TRBV7-2 and TRBJ2-1; absent DNA, TCRdb's TRBD2 call cannot be checked. Germline lookup yields CDR1 SGHTA and CDR2 FQGNSA. The CDR3 totals 15 residues. The CDR3 loop is CASSLFTSGGVMQFF.

The CDR3: CASSLDPVGTEAFF. The J gene is TRBJ1-1, the V gene TRBV7-9. Germline V gene sequence: CDR1 SEHNR, CDR2 FQNEAQ (reference sequence). This CDR3 contains 14 residues.

This chain joins TRBV4-1 and TRBJ2-2. The CDR3 has 15 amino acids. Per the germline V gene, CDR1 is MGHRA and CDR2 is YSYEKL. The CDR3 here is CASSQAVGYTGELFF.